This is a list of T cell receptor beta chains from one sample in a study of blood T cell repertoires in COVID-19. Using immunoSEQ multiplex PCR, the repertoire was profiled, and TCRdb retains in-frame clones only, with some absent. The sample shows around 150,000 clones, around 80% of them seen only once. Specimen: peripheral blood. The source is a woman between 45 and 60 years old with acute or convalescent COVID-19. Each CDR3 is given with its conserved first and last residue. The order of the fields is D gene, J gene, V gene, clone size, CDR3 DNA, CDR3 protein. The D gene is left open where the match is weak. Size tells how often a clone was seen (once, few, many) or the class of an expanded clone, and some rows leave it out.

D: .
J: TRBJ1-1
V: TRBV11-2
size: .
DNA: TGTGCCAGCAGCACCGGACTCAACACTGAAGCTTTCTTT
CDR3: CASSTGLNTEAFF

D: .
J: TRBJ2-1
V: TRBV10-3
size: few
DNA: TGTGCCATCAGTGACGAGTCCTACAATGAGCAGTTCTTC
CDR3: CAISDESYNEQFF

D: .
J: TRBJ2-3
V: TRBV9
size: .
DNA: TGTGCCAGCAGGGGGACGCGGGGAGGTACGCAGTATTTT
CDR3: CASRGTRGGTQYF

D: .
J: TRBJ2-1
V: TRBV7-3
size: .
DNA: TGTGCCAGCAGCTTACAGGGACAATCCTACAATGAGCAGTTCTTC
CDR3: CASSLQGQSYNEQFF

D: .
J: TRBJ1-5
V: TRBV7-2
size: .
DNA: TGTGCCAGCAGCTTAGTTTCCGGGAATAGCGATCAGCCCCAGCATTTT
CDR3: CASSLVSGNSDQPQHF

D: TRBD2
J: TRBJ2-3
V: TRBV3-1/TRBV3-2
size: once
DNA: TGTGCCAGCAGCCATCTAGCGGTGGTGGTTGGCACAGATACGCAGTATTTT
CDR3: CASSHLAVVVGTDTQYF

D: .
J: TRBJ1-2
V: TRBV27
size: .
DNA: TGTGCCAGCAGTTTGTCCAGGACAGCCGCAAGGGGCTACACCTTC
CDR3: CASSLSRTAARGYTF

D: .
J: TRBJ2-3
V: TRBV19
size: .
DNA: TGTGCCAGCCGCTTGACAGAAACTAGCACAGATACGCAGTATTTT
CDR3: CASRLTETSTDTQYF

D: TRBD2
J: TRBJ2-3
V: TRBV19
size: few
DNA: TGTGCCAGTAGCTTAGCGGGGGGGCCGACGCAGTATTTT
CDR3: CASSLAGGPTQYF

D: TRBD1
J: TRBJ1-3
V: TRBV6-5
size: .
DNA: TGTGCCAGCAGTCCGGGACAGGGGGTTGGAAACACCATATATTTT
CDR3: CASSPGQGVGNTIYF

D: .
J: TRBJ2-6
V: TRBV4-3
size: .
DNA: TGCGCCAGCAGCCAAGACTTAGCGGTTGGGAGGACTGGGGCCAACGTCCTGACTTTC
CDR3: CASSQDLAVGRTGANVLTF

D: TRBD1
J: TRBJ1-2
V: TRBV7-2
size: few
DNA: TGTGCCAGCAGCCACGGACCGGGACAGGGGACCTATGGCTACACCTTC
CDR3: CASSHGPGQGTYGYTF

D: .
J: TRBJ2-7
V: TRBV11-2
size: few
DNA: TGTGCCAGCAGAACAGGGTTCAGCTCCTACGAGCAGTACTTC
CDR3: CASRTGFSSYEQYF

D: .
J: TRBJ1-1
V: TRBV6-5
size: .
DNA: TGTGCCAGCAGCCCAGATAACACTGAAGCTTTCTTT
CDR3: CASSPDNTEAFF

D: .
J: TRBJ2-7
V: TRBV6-1
size: .
DNA: TGTGCCAGCAGTGATAACATTTGGCAGTACTTC
CDR3: CASSDNIWQYF

D: .
J: TRBJ1-2
V: TRBV7-8
size: once
DNA: TGTGCCAGCAGCTTGGACTTGGCTCTTTGGAATGGCTACACCTTC
CDR3: CASSLDLALWNGYTF

D: .
J: TRBJ2-7
V: TRBV6-5
size: .
DNA: TGTGCCAGCAGTTACGCAGGACAGAGCGAGCAGTACTTC
CDR3: CASSYAGQSEQYF

D: TRBD1
J: TRBJ1-1
V: TRBV12-3/TRBV12-4
size: few
DNA: TGTGCCAGCAGTTACAGGGGGGGGGCTGAAGCTTTCTTT
CDR3: CASSYRGGAEAFF

D: TRBD1
J: TRBJ1-5
V: TRBV19
size: .
DNA: TGTGCCAGTAGTATAGATCTGGGTCAGGGGGTTCAGCCCCAGCATTTT
CDR3: CASSIDLGQGVQPQHF

D: TRBD1
J: TRBJ1-5
V: TRBV2
size: .
DNA: TGTGCCAGCAGTGATAGTCAGGGGGGCCAGCCCCAGCATTTT
CDR3: CASSDSQGGQPQHF

D: TRBD2
J: TRBJ2-7
V: TRBV4-3
size: .
DNA: TGCGCCAGCAGCCAGTCCTTAGCGGGGGCTAGCTCCTACGAGCAGTACTTC
CDR3: CASSQSLAGASSYEQYF

D: .
J: TRBJ2-4
V: TRBV6-1
size: .
DNA: TGTGCCAGCAGTGACGCAAACAGGGATGCGAACATTCAGTACTTC
CDR3: CASSDANRDANIQYF

D: TRBD1
J: TRBJ1-1
V: TRBV7-9
size: .
DNA: TGTGCCAGCATCCAGGGACAGGGTAACACTGAAGCTTTCTTT
CDR3: CASIQGQGNTEAFF

D: .
J: TRBJ2-1
V: TRBV9
size: .
DNA: TGTGCCAGCAGCGTAGCTTTACGGGAGAATGAGCAGTTCTTC
CDR3: CASSVALRENEQFF

D: .
J: TRBJ2-2
V: TRBV28
size: .
DNA: TGTGCCAGCCGCGCTCCAGGCACCGGGGAGCTGTTTTTT
CDR3: CASRAPGTGELFF

D: TRBD1
J: TRBJ2-7
V: TRBV6-2/TRBV6-3
size: .
DNA: TGTGCCAGCAGTTACTTATCGGGACAGGGAAAGAATTACGAGCAGTACTTC
CDR3: CASSYLSGQGKNYEQYF

D: .
J: TRBJ1-5
V: TRBV15
size: .
DNA: TGTGCCACCAGCAGAGAATTGACAGAAAATCAGCCCCAGCATTTT
CDR3: CATSRELTENQPQHF

D: .
J: TRBJ1-2
V: TRBV6-5
size: .
DNA: TGTGCCAGCACAGGGGCAGACTTCCTGTATGGCTACACCTTC
CDR3: CASTGADFLYGYTF

D: .
J: TRBJ1-1
V: TRBV11-1
size: few
DNA: TGTGCCAGCAGCCGTGGAGAAACTAACACTGAAGCTTTCTTT
CDR3: CASSRGETNTEAFF

D: TRBD1
J: TRBJ1-2
V: TRBV7-2
size: .
DNA: TGTGCCAGCAGCCCAGGACAGGACGAATATGGCTACACCTTC
CDR3: CASSPGQDEYGYTF

D: .
J: TRBJ1-1
V: TRBV12-3/TRBV12-4
size: .
DNA: TGTGCCAGCAGTCTGACGGGGAACACTGAAGCTTTCTTT
CDR3: CASSLTGNTEAFF

D: .
J: TRBJ1-2
V: TRBV19
size: .
DNA: TGTGCCGCAGGGTACGGGCACTATGGCTACACCTTC
CDR3: CAAGYGHYGYTF

D: .
J: TRBJ2-7
V: TRBV18
size: .
DNA: TGTGCCAGCTCACCACGGAGGGGGGGCCCCCACGAGCAGTACTTC
CDR3: CASSPRRGGPHEQYF

D: .
J: TRBJ2-2
V: TRBV7-3
size: .
DNA: TGTGCCAGCAGCTTAACCGGGGGTAACACCGGGGAGCTGTTTTTT
CDR3: CASSLTGGNTGELFF

D: TRBD1
J: TRBJ2-7
V: TRBV4-2
size: once
DNA: TGTGCCAGCAGGCCAACCGGGACAGAGAAGACCTACGAGCAGTACTTC
CDR3: CASRPTGTEKTYEQYF

D: .
J: TRBJ2-3
V: TRBV4-3
size: .
DNA: TGCGCCAGCAGCCAAGAACTCGGGACACTTAGCACAGATACGCAGTATTTT
CDR3: CASSQELGTLSTDTQYF

D: .
J: TRBJ1-5
V: TRBV5-4
size: .
DNA: TGTGCCAGCAGCTTTGAGCAGGGTCTGGGGAATCAGCCCCAGCATTTT
CDR3: CASSFEQGLGNQPQHF

D: .
J: TRBJ1-3
V: TRBV19
size: few
DNA: TGTGCCAGTAGTATAGATCGTCCGGGACTAAACACCATATATTTT
CDR3: CASSIDRPGLNTIYF

D: .
J: TRBJ1-3
V: TRBV4-3
size: .
DNA: TGCGCCAGCAGCCAAGATTATGGACAGACAACTGGAAACACCATATATTTT
CDR3: CASSQDYGQTTGNTIYF

D: .
J: TRBJ1-5
V: TRBV2
size: .
DNA: TGTGCCAGCAGCGCCTATAGCAATCAGCCCCAGCATTTT
CDR3: CASSAYSNQPQHF

D: TRBD1
J: TRBJ1-4
V: TRBV6-5
size: .
DNA: TGTGCCAGCAGTTACTTCACGACAGGGGGAGTAAAACTGTTTTTT
CDR3: CASSYFTTGGVKLFF

D: TRBD2
J: TRBJ2-7
V: TRBV5-1
size: .
DNA: TGCGCCAGCAGCCTCGGTTTAGCGGGGGTTGCCGAGCAGTACTTC
CDR3: CASSLGLAGVAEQYF

D: .
J: TRBJ1-5
V: TRBV20-1
size: .
DNA: TGCAGTGCTAGTAAAAGCCGGGGTACCAATCAGCCCCAGCATTTT
CDR3: CSASKSRGTNQPQHF

D: TRBD1
J: TRBJ1-1
V: TRBV7-2
size: .
DNA: TGTGCCAGCAGCCTTACAGGGGTGGACACTGAAGCTTTCTTT
CDR3: CASSLTGVDTEAFF

D: .
J: TRBJ1-4
V: TRBV7-8
size: .
DNA: TGTGCCAGCAGCGAGGGGGTCGGCGGCTTTAATGAAAAACTGTTTTTT
CDR3: CASSEGVGGFNEKLFF

D: .
J: TRBJ1-5
V: TRBV7-2
size: .
DNA: TGTGCCAGCAGCTTAGTCGGGAACCATCAGCCCCAGCATTTT
CDR3: CASSLVGNHQPQHF

D: .
J: TRBJ1-1
V: TRBV19
size: many
DNA: TGTGCCAGTATGCTCCAAGGCACGACGGGGAACACTGAAGCTTTCTTT
CDR3: CASMLQGTTGNTEAFF

D: TRBD2
J: TRBJ2-3
V: TRBV18
size: .
DNA: TGTGCCAGCTCACCACTAGCGGGGGTAGGAGATACGCAGTATTTT
CDR3: CASSPLAGVGDTQYF

D: TRBD1
J: TRBJ1-2
V: TRBV4-2
size: .
DNA: TGTGCCAGCAGCCAAGAGCTCCAGGGGGCGGGTGGCTACACCTTC
CDR3: CASSQELQGAGGYTF

D: .
J: TRBJ1-2
V: TRBV3-1/TRBV3-2
size: .
DNA: TGTGCCAGCAGCCAAGAGGGCCAGGGATATGGCTACACCTTC
CDR3: CASSQEGQGYGYTF

D: .
J: TRBJ1-2
V: TRBV6-2/TRBV6-3
size: .
DNA: TGTGCCAGCAGTGGGACTCTTATTAACTATGGCTACACCTTC
CDR3: CASSGTLINYGYTF

D: TRBD1
J: TRBJ1-1
V: TRBV6-2/TRBV6-3
size: few
DNA: TGTGCCAGCAGCCAAGGGACAGGGGGGGGCACTGAAGCTTTCTTT
CDR3: CASSQGTGGGTEAFF

D: .
J: TRBJ1-2
V: TRBV12-3/TRBV12-4
size: .
DNA: TGTGCCAGCAGTTTCGGTCGCAATGGCTACACCTTC
CDR3: CASSFGRNGYTF

D: .
J: TRBJ1-5
V: TRBV5-8
size: .
DNA: TGTGCCAGCAGCTTGTCAGGGGTGGGCAATCAGCCCCAGCATTTT
CDR3: CASSLSGVGNQPQHF

D: .
J: TRBJ1-3
V: TRBV4-3
size: .
DNA: TGCGCCAGCAGCCGATGGAGCTCTGGAAACACCATATATTTT
CDR3: CASSRWSSGNTIYF